The 13 T cell receptor beta chains reported below all come from one sample, sequenced in a study of blood T cell repertoires in COVID-19. Data came from immunoSEQ multiplex PCR; TCRdb stores just in-frame clones and leaves some out. Of about 330,000 clones listed, roughly 90% were seen once; the top ten hold 4%. Sequencing input: peripheral blood. All receptors derive from a woman in her forties or fifties with active or convalescent COVID-19.

The J gene is TRBJ1-1, the V gene TRBV4-3; D may be TRBD1 (6 bases). The germline CDR1 and CDR2 sequences are LGHNA and YSLEER. V lost 1 base and J 5 bases, leaving 23 bases between the germline ends. This CDR3 has 18 residues. In DNA, the CDR3 is TGCGCCAGCAGCCAAGGGACAGCCCGTCTAAGTATGTATACTGAAGCTTTCTTT. Translated, it gives CASSQGTARLSMYTEAFF.

This sequence joins TRBV18 and TRBJ2-3, with 10 bases aligning to TRBD2. Germline V gives CDR1 KGHSH, CDR2 LQKENI. This CDR3 is built from 16 residues. V lost 0 bases to trimming and J lost 7 bases; unmatched junction nucleotides: 7. As DNA, the CDR3 is TGTGCCAGCTCACCACCGTCAGCGGGGGGGCCGAATACGCAGTATTTT. Translation gives CASSPPSAGGPNTQYF.

The chain employs TRBV5-4 and TRBJ2-1; tentative D call: TRBD2 (6 bases). The CDR3 spans 14 residues. In germline, CDR1 is SGHNT, CDR2 YYREEE (reference sequence). V was shortened by 1 base and J by 5 bases, with 10 bases between the two germline ends. CDR3 protein: CASSLRGLDNEQFF. The CDR3 coding sequence is TGTGCCAGCAGCTTGAGGGGACTCGACAATGAGCAGTTCTTC.

The V and J genes are TRBV19 and TRBJ1-5; D is ambiguous. Per germline, CDR1 LNHDA and CDR2 SQIVND (reference sequence). Trimming cost V 2 bases and J 0 bases, with 23 bases left between them. This CDR3 contains 20 residues. CDR3 nucleotides: TGTGCCAGTAGTATACAGGTTTCTCTTCACCTCCCCAATAGCAATCAGCCCCAGCATTTT. It specifies CASSIQVSLHLPNSNQPQHF.

The rearrangement joins TRBV7-2 to TRBJ1-2; maybe TRBD1 (6 bases). This CDR3 has 14 amino acids. V shed 3 bases and J shed 3 bases, with 11 bases lying between them. Germline values: CDR1 SGHTA, CDR2 FQGNSA. The CDR3 sequence: CASSFPGAYYGYTF. The CDR3 DNA reads as TGTGCCAGCAGCTTCCCAGGGGCCTACTATGGCTACACCTTC. Combining the CDR3 with reference TRBV7-2 and TRBJ1-2 gives the whole variable domain GAGVSQSPSNKVTEKGKDVELRCDPISGHTALYWYRQSLGQGLEFLIYFQGNSAPDKSGLPSDRFSAERTGGSVSTLTIQRTQQEDSAVYLCASSFPGAYYGYTFGSGTRLTVV.

Worth noting for this clone: This sample includes further DNA sequences coding for the same CDR3. The rearrangement links TRBV11-2 to TRBJ1-6; 8 bases align to TRBD1. The length of the CDR3 is 14 residues. The germline V gene encodes CDR1 SGHAT and CDR2 FQNNGV. The V gene end was trimmed by 4 bases and the J gene end by 7 bases; junction bases not matched to a gene: 3. The CDR3 bases are TGTGCCAGCAGCTCGGGACAGGTCAATTCACCCCTCCACTTT. Its protein product is CASSSGQVNSPLHF.

This chain uses TRBV27 with TRBJ1-1; the D gene is possibly TRBD1 (5 bases). V lost 9 bases and J 2 bases, leaving 10 bases between the germline ends. Germline CDR1 and CDR2: MNHEY and SMNVEV (reference sequence). There are 12 residues in the CDR3. The CDR3, as DNA: TGTGCCAGTTGGGGGGTTAACACTGAAGCTTTCTTT. As protein: CASWGVNTEAFF.

The chain links TRBV7-2 to TRBJ2-7; 12 bases line up with TRBD2. Germline V gives CDR1 SGHTA, CDR2 FQGNSA. With 1 base clipped from V and 4 bases from J, the junction kept 2 bases outside the gene matches. The CDR3 consists of 15 residues. CDR3 loop: CASSLVGTSGYEQYF. CDR3 nucleotide sequence: TGTGCCAGCAGCTTAGTGGGGACTAGCGGGTACGAGCAGTACTTC.

V gene TRBV27 combines with J gene TRBJ2-7; D might be TRBD1 (5 bases). The length of the CDR3 is 18 residues. Germline loops: CDR1 MNHEY, CDR2 SMNVEV (reference sequence). V was shortened by 0 bases and J by 5 bases, with 23 bases between the two germline ends. CDR3: CASSLSKGFRASNNEQYF. The DNA of the CDR3 is TGTGCCAGCAGTTTATCGAAGGGGTTCCGAGCCTCTAACAACGAGCAGTACTTC.

The chain employs TRBV7-2 and TRBJ1-2, with TRBD1 as a possible D gene (5 bases). V was cut by 5 bases and J by 2 bases, with 18 bases left in between. Germline V gene data show CDR1 as SGHTA and CDR2 as FQGNSA. The CDR3 is made up of 16 amino acids. For the CDR3, the DNA is TGTGCCAGCAGCCTCCAATCGGGACTCAGAAACTATGGCTACACCTTC. This gives the protein CASSLQSGLRNYGYTF.

V usage is TRBV27 and J usage is TRBJ1-5, with D perhaps matching TRBD1 (5 bases). Trimming cost V 7 bases and J 2 bases, with 21 bases left between them. Germline values: CDR1 MNHEY, CDR2 SMNVEV (reference sequence). This CDR3 has 17 residues. CDR3 nucleotide sequence: TGTGCCAGCATCAATCCGGTCGACAGTGGGGGCAATCAGCCCCAGCATTTT. Amino acids: CASINPVDSGGNQPQHF.

The V call is TRBV28, the J call TRBJ1-1, with a tentative D call TRBD1 (5 bases). The germline CDR1 and CDR2 sequences are MDHEN and SYDVKM. The CDR3 runs to 15 residues. With 3 bases removed from V and 6 bases from J, the gap between germline ends came to 17 bases. The CDR3 region is CASSLWGGMVAEAFF. In DNA, the CDR3 is TGTGCCAGCAGTTTGTGGGGGGGTATGGTCGCTGAAGCTTTCTTT.

The V call is TRBV10-1, the J call TRBJ2-7; D is ambiguous. Germline CDR1 reads WNHNN; CDR2 reads SYGVQD (reference sequence). The CDR3 contains 13 residues. The V end lost 2 bases, the J end lost 3 bases, and 8 bases lay between the germline ends. CDR3 nucleotides: TGCGCCAGCAGTGAGGCGTGGTACTACGAGCAGTACTTC. Translated: CASSEAWYYEQYF.